This T cell receptor (beta chain) was sequenced for a study of regulatory T cells. About this clone: The antigen remains unidentified.

The PCR used 52 TRBV and 13 TRBJ primers. TCRdb's table, derived via immunoSEQ multiplex PCR, lists solely in-frame clones and lacks some. The sample contains about 28,000 clones, under 95% of which appear only once. General study findings and limits: In patients, unique TRB V-J pairs were restricted and V/J usage skewed, especially in Tregs. Hydrophobic residues at CDR3 positions 6 and 7 were enriched in conventional CD4+ T cells of CD3G-deficient patients.

Germline assignment: CDR1 LNHDA and CDR2 SQIVND (reference sequence). This CDR3 has 15 residues. V trimming: 6 bases; J trimming: 2 bases; junction bases outside the gene matches: 5. Sequenced: conventional CD4+ T cells sorted from blood. The J gene is TRBJ2-2, the V gene TRBV19; the match to TRBD2 covers 8 bases. The origin of this receptor is a person aged 18 to 35 with CD3G deficiency. In nucleotides, the CDR3 is TGTGCCAGTAGCACGATAGCGGGAAACACCGGGGAGCTGTTTTTT. It codes for CASSTIAGNTGELFF. Full variable domain (outside the CDR3, taken from reference TRBV19 and TRBJ2-2): DGGITQSPKYLFRKEGQNVTLSCEQNLNHDAMYWYRQDPGQGLRLIYYSQIVNDFQKGDIAEGYSVSREKKESFPLTVTSAQKNPTAFYLCASSTIAGNTGELFFGEGSRLTVL.